This T cell receptor (beta chain) was profiled in a study of blood T cell repertoires in COVID-19. Overall study context: Sites in the United States, Italy and Spain provided acute and convalescent COVID-19 samples. T cells, B-cell-depleted T cells, or PBMCs provided the cDNA or gDNA that served as material.

This clone showed up just a few times. The germline CDR1 and CDR2 sequences are SNHLY and FYNNEI. With 4 bases clipped from V and 3 bases from J, the junction kept 6 bases outside the gene matches. The CDR3 runs 16 residues. As processed by the authors: Reference gene primer amplification gave estimated nucleated cell counts. Generated by immunoSEQ multiplex PCR, the TCRdb table keeps only in-frame clones and is missing some. The DNA gave D and trimming, while V, J and clone size come from that table. The data contain under 200,000 clones, about 86% of them singletons. The TCR originated in a man aged 18 to 29 with active or convalescent COVID-19. The chain employs TRBV2 and TRBJ2-4; TRBD1 agrees at 10 bases. The sample was peripheral blood. DNA for the CDR3: TGTGCCAGCAGTGTAAGACAGGGGGCAGGCAAAAACATTCAGTACTTC. It encodes CASSVRQGAGKNIQYF.